This record covers a single T cell receptor (beta chain). The antigen is not known. MiXCR, applied by TCRdb to the reads, yields one record per CDR3 protein. The data hold fewer than 30,000 distinct CDR3 sequences, with 55% to 75% observed a single time. The data originate from a study of type 1 regulatory T cells. Whole-study context: An in vitro protocol generated T-allo10, a Tr1-enriched, alloantigen-specific CD4 T cell product.

The graft donor-derived T-allo10 cells reportedly recognize host alloantigens, are anergic, and suppress alloantigen-specifically. The TCR originated in a human donor in good health. Sequencing input: cultured T cells, either the whole culture or a sorted T cell fraction (not recorded which). The subset is: Tr1-enriched cell product generated in vitro against host alloantigens.

The CDR3, as DNA: TGTGCCAGCAGCTCACAAGGATTAGCCAAAAACATTCAGTACTTC. It encodes CASSSQGLAKNIQYF. The chain uses TRBV7-8 and TRBJ2-4, with D unresolved. The CDR3 has 15 residues. V shed 4 bases and J shed 0 bases, with 10 bases lying between them. Germline CDR1 and CDR2: SGHVS and FQNEAQ.